This is a list of T cell receptor beta chains from one sample in a study of blood T cell repertoires in COVID-19. Clones were sequenced by immunoSEQ multiplex PCR, and TCRdb holds only the in-frame ones, with some missing. The repertoire consists of 300,000 to 350,000 clones, with approximately 90% occurring once and the leading ten covering 3% to 4.5%. Sequencing was carried out using peripheral blood. The receptors shown here come from a woman in her sixties with COVID-19, enrolled during active disease. The conserved cysteine and the conserved F or W are not part of the CDR3 here.

v_call: TRBV9; j_call: TRBJ1-2; cdr3_aa: ASSVEDRGYGYT
v_call: TRBV5-1; j_call: TRBJ2-4; cdr3_aa: ASAYGSAKNIQY
v_call: TRBV5-1; j_call: TRBJ1-6; cdr3_aa: ASGNRVDSPLH
v_call: TRBV6-5; j_call: TRBJ2-7; cdr3_aa: ASRMGQGGPYEQY
v_call: TRBV5-1; j_call: TRBJ2-5; cdr3_aa: ASSPGNQETQY
v_call: TRBV5-1; j_call: TRBJ2-1; cdr3_aa: ASSLGARHNEQF
v_call: TRBV5-8; j_call: TRBJ1-5; cdr3_aa: ASSLERGLGNQPQH
v_call: TRBV2; j_call: TRBJ1-1; cdr3_aa: ASRPTTGLGTEAF
v_call: TRBV7-2; j_call: TRBJ1-6; cdr3_aa: ASSPSSSYNSPLH
v_call: TRBV18; j_call: TRBJ2-1; cdr3_aa: ASSPPGLAGLYNEQF